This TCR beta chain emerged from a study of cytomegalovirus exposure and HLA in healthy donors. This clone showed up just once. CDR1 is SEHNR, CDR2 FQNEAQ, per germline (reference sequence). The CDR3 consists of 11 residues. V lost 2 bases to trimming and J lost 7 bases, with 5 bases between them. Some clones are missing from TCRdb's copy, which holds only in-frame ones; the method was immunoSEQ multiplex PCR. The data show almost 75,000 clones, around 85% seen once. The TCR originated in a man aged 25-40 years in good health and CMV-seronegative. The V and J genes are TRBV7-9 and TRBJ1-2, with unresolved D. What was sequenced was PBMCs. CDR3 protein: CASSLSGGYTF. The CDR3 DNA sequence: TGTGCCAGCAGCTTATCCGGTGGCTACACCTTC. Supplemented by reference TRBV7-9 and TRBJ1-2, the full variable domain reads DTGVSQNPRHKITKRGQNVTFRCDPISEHNRLYWYRQTLGQGPEFLTYFQNEAQLEKSRLLSDRFSAERPKGSFSTLEIQRTEQGDSAMYLCASSLSGGYTFGSGTRLTVV.